The 19 T cell receptor beta chains presented below share a single source sample, sequenced in a study of regulatory T cells in long-lasting Graves disease. Time point given: persistent/refractory GD, antithyroid drugs over 5 years with positive TRAb. PBMC-derived RNA was used for the TCR library. Arm-PCR of CDR3 regions and iRepertoire HTBI primers were used to build TCR beta libraries. In TCRdb, the multiplex PCR reads were re-called with MiXCR into one record per CDR3 protein. The table has roughly 500,000 distinct CDR3 sequences, 20% to 25% seen once; the top ten hold around 7%. The specimen comprised peripheral blood mononuclear cells (PBMCs), sampled when the disease was refractory, from a patient treated with antithyroid drugs. These receptors were obtained from a female donor with Graves disease.

A remark on this clonotype: Because the CDR3 is missing its conserved closing phenylalanine or tryptophan, this is likely a read error. The chain joins TRBV28 to TRBJ1-6; D uncertain. With 5 bases removed from V and 1 base from J, the gap between germline ends came to 15 bases. The germline V gene has CDR1 MDHEN and CDR2 SYDVKM. This CDR3 comprises 17 residues. CDR3: CASSPRLEYSYNSPLHL. CDR3 nucleotide sequence: TGTGCCAGCAGTCCACGACTGGAATATTCCTATAATTCACCCCTCCACCTT.

This clonotype was recorded at least ten times. The chain has TRBV29-1 and TRBJ2-7; D unclear. This CDR3 is built from 13 residues. Per the germline V gene, CDR1 is SQVTM and CDR2 is ANQGSEA. V gave up 3 bases and J gave up 0 bases, with 9 bases separating them. CDR3 bases: TGCAGCGTTGAGGCAGAGAGCTCCTACGAGCAGTACTTC. Its protein is CSVEAESSYEQYF.

This clonotype was recorded a few times. For the CDR3, the DNA is TGCAGTGCTAGAGATCCAAGGAGGTTCCCATCCAGCAATCAGCCCCAGCATTTT. This encodes CSARDPRRFPSSNQPQHF. The chain links TRBV20-1 to TRBJ1-5, with D hard to call. V gave up 0 bases and J gave up 1 base, with 19 bases separating them. The CDR3 sequence is 18 residues long. The germline V gene encodes CDR1 DFQATT and CDR2 SNEGSKA (reference sequence).

This clonotype turned up a few times. The chain employs TRBV10-3 and TRBJ2-4, with 11 bases aligning to TRBD2. The CDR3 length is 14 residues. V lost 5 bases and J lost 5; bases outside the gene matches: 2. The germline gives CDR1 ENHRY, CDR2 SYGVKD. CDR3 sequence (DNA): TGTGCCATCAGTTCGGGACTAGCGGAAAACATTCAGTACTTC. This gives the protein CAISSGLAENIQYF.

The chain employs TRBV29-1 and TRBJ2-5, with D hard to call. Germline V lookup: CDR1 SQVTM, CDR2 ANQGSEA. The ends were cut back, 7 bases at V and 2 bases at J, with 11 bases in the middle. The CDR3 is 12 amino acids. The CDR3 spells CSGRTVQETQYF. The CDR3 DNA sequence: TGCAGCGGGCGGACGGTACAAGAGACCCAGTACTTC.

The genes are TRBV7-9 and TRBJ1-2, with 8 bases matching TRBD1. CDR1 is SEHNR, CDR2 FQNEAQ, per germline (reference sequence). This CDR3 is 16 amino acids long. V trimming: 5 bases; J trimming: 5 bases; junction bases outside the gene matches: 13. In DNA, the CDR3 is TGTGCCAGCAGCCGGTCCGGAGGACAGGGAGGTTATGGCTACACCTTC. It is translated as CASSRSGGQGGYGYTF.

This clonotype was seen repeatedly, ten times or more. The gene calls are TRBV28 and TRBJ1-3; no firm D call. With 1 base removed from V and 0 bases from J, the gap between germline ends came to 7 bases. The V gene's germline CDR1 is MDHEN and CDR2 SYDVKM. CDR3 length: 15 residues. CDR3 in DNA: TGTGCCAGCAGTTTATCTGGTCTCTCTGGAAACACCATATATTTT. Translation: CASSLSGLSGNTIYF.

The rearrangement uses TRBV6-5 and TRBJ2-4; D perhaps matches TRBD1 (5 bases). This CDR3 has 15 residues. The V gene's germline CDR1 is MNHEY and CDR2 SVGAGI. The V gene lost 0 bases and the J gene lost 3 bases, with 9 bases spanning the gap. The CDR3 protein is CASSYSKQGKNIQYF. DNA of the CDR3: TGTGCCAGCAGTTACTCGAAGCAGGGCAAAAACATTCAGTACTTC.

The J gene is TRBJ1-2, the V gene TRBV9; D remains ambiguous. The germline V gene has CDR1 SGDLS and CDR2 YYNGEE. CDR3 size: 14 residues. V lost 0 bases and J lost 1, with 7 bases in between. CDR3 DNA sequence: TGTGCCAGCAGCGTAGAACCGGTTAACTATGGCTACACCTTC. It yields the protein CASSVEPVNYGYTF.

This clonotype was seen at least ten times. The rearrangement joins TRBV28 to TRBJ1-5, with D hard to call. V lost 5 bases and J lost 0, with 11 bases in between. Germline V gene data show CDR1 as MDHEN and CDR2 as SYDVKM. The CDR3 spans 15 residues. The CDR3 DNA is TGTGCCAGCAGTAGGACCGTCTATAGCAATCAGCCCCAGCATTTT. Translating it yields CASSRTVYSNQPQHF.

With respect to this clonotype: With a much larger clone just one base away, this may be a read error. CDR3 nucleotide sequence: TGTGCCAGCAGTTTCGGACTAGCGGGAGACGGAGGAGAGACCCAGTACTTC. It yields the protein CASSFGLAGDGGETQYF. V usage is TRBV28 and J usage is TRBJ2-5; 13 nucleotides agree with TRBD2. The germline gives CDR1 MDHEN, CDR2 SYDVKM. The junction had 8 bases not matched to a gene; V was cut back by 3 bases and J by 4 bases. CDR3 length: 17 amino acids.

This clonotype was found many times. V usage is TRBV29-1 and J usage is TRBJ1-1; tentative D call: TRBD1 (5 bases). This CDR3 region has 13 residues. The germline CDR1 and CDR2 sequences are SQVTM and ANQGSEA. Trimming took 4 bases from V and 0 from J, leaving 9 bases between them. In nucleotides, the CDR3 is TGCAGCGTTGTTAGACAGATGAACACTGAAGCTTTCTTT. Amino acid sequence: CSVVRQMNTEAFF.

The CDR3 is CASSFRDRASPLHF. The CDR3 DNA is TGTGCCAGCAGTTTCAGGGACAGGGCGTCACCCCTCCACTTT. The V call is TRBV27, the J call TRBJ1-6, with 9 bases lining up with TRBD1. J was trimmed by 10 bases and V by 3 bases; bases with no gene match: 4. From germline, CDR1 is MNHEY and CDR2 SMNVEV (reference sequence). There are 14 residues in the CDR3.

The chain uses TRBV7-2 and TRBJ2-6, with unresolved D. This CDR3 has 17 residues. V was clipped by 5 bases and J by 4 bases, with 18 bases between them. CDR1 is SGHTA and CDR2 is FQGNSA in the germline V gene. The CDR3 loop is CASSLDGSLGGANVLTF. Written as DNA, the CDR3 is TGTGCCAGCAGCCTCGACGGCTCTCTGGGGGGGGCCAACGTCCTGACTTTC.

This clonotype appeared many times. The chain is built from TRBV30 and TRBJ1-1; maybe TRBD1 (6 bases). Germline V gives CDR1 GTSNPN, CDR2 SVGIG (reference sequence). V was pared by 2 bases and J by 5 bases, with 12 bases between. The length of the CDR3 is 13 residues. DNA of the CDR3: TGTGCCTGGAGTAAGGGGGTTGGGACTGAAGCTTTCTTT. It yields the protein CAWSKGVGTEAFF.

The genes are TRBV19 and TRBJ2-6, with 7 bases fitting TRBD1. The CDR3 loop spans 19 amino acids. V dropped 7 bases and J dropped 0; count of bases not matched to a gene: 15. Germline V gives CDR1 LNHDA, CDR2 SQIVND (reference sequence). CDR3 sequence: CASTDPGRDRTSGANVLTF. In DNA form, the CDR3 reads TGTGCCAGTACCGATCCAGGACGGGACAGAACCTCTGGGGCCAACGTCCTGACTTTC.

This clonotype was seen a handful of times. The rearrangement joins TRBV5-1 to TRBJ1-1; D perhaps matches TRBD1 (5 bases). The V gene's germline CDR1 is SGHRS and CDR2 YFSETQ. V was clipped by 3 bases and J by 4 bases, with 16 bases between them. The CDR3 extends over 15 amino acids. CDR3 DNA: TGCGCCAGCAGCTCCGCGAACTACAGGAGCACTGAAGCTTTCTTT. This translates into CASSSANYRSTEAFF.

The J gene is TRBJ2-7, the V gene TRBV4-1; TRBD1 aligns across 7 bases. The CDR3 is made up of 16 amino acids. Germline V CDR1 and CDR2: MGHRA, YSYEKL. J lost 3 bases, V lost 2 bases, and 10 bases had no gene match. This CDR3 reads CASSQYSGTAIYEQYF. In DNA, the CDR3 is TGCGCCAGCAGCCAATACTCCGGGACAGCTATCTACGAGCAGTACTTC.

This clonotype turned up a few times. The chain carries TRBV27 and TRBJ1-1; D not certain. V lost 4 bases and J 3 bases, leaving 15 bases between the germline ends. Germline-derived CDR1 and CDR2 are MNHEY and SMNVEV (reference sequence). The CDR3 is made up of 15 amino acids. This CDR3 is CASSSREWRYTEAFF. CDR3 nucleotides: TGTGCCAGCAGTTCTAGGGAGTGGAGGTACACTGAAGCTTTCTTT.